This T cell receptor beta chain came from a study of human T cells and chemical hapten exposure. Study-wide background: The patch tests put 0.01% DPC on the skin of the upper back and were read 6 days later.

TCRdb re-derived calls from the RACE reads in MiXCR, one entry per CDR3 protein. The sample yields 150,000 to 200,000 distinct CDR3 sequences, 25% to 35% seen once. As for time point: patch test 3, about 24 weeks after DPC sensitization. Treatment here: therapeutic diphenylcyclopropenone sensitization with weekly scalp DPC. In this sample, this clonotype turned up a few times. The sequence came from a woman aged 18 to 35 with alopecia areata. Some clones in this sample may be carry-over from other donors' samples. Sequenced here: whole blood, sampled in connection with sensitization to the hapten diphenylcyclopropenone (DPC).

CDR3 bases: TGTGCCAGCAGCTCGCGGACGGAAAACAGGGGGAATGAGCAGTTCTTC. It codes for CASSSRTENRGNEQFF. V usage is TRBV11-2 and J usage is TRBJ2-1; TRBD1 aligns across 8 bases. V lost 4 bases to trimming and J lost 7 bases; unmatched junction nucleotides: 12. The CDR3 spans 16 residues. CDR1 and CDR2 from the germline V gene are SGHAT and FQNNGV.